These 15 T cell receptor beta chains were sequenced from one sample in a study of identical twins. Each CDR3 protein gets one entry after TCRdb re-called the 5' RACE reads with MiXCR. The table shows under 350,000 distinct CDR3 sequences, with less than 9.5% occurring only once. The same sample was also studied in work on yellow fever vaccine responses in identical twins.

Sequencing was performed on CD8+ T cells sorted from blood. All receptors derive from a woman between 18 and 29 years old in good health.

A few counts support this clonotype. The chain joins TRBV12-3 or TRBV12-4 to TRBJ2-1; 11 positions agree with TRBD2. After removal of 8 bases from V and 7 bases from J, the junction contained 7 bases not matched to a gene. The CDR3 loop spans 14 amino acids. CDR3 sequence reads: CASVGLAARNEQFF. CDR3 bases: TGTGCCAGCGTGGGACTAGCGGCAAGGAATGAGCAGTTCTTC.

This clonotype was seen a handful of times. The rearrangement links TRBV4-2 to TRBJ2-7, with 8 nucleotides matching TRBD2. The V gene's germline CDR1 is LGHNA and CDR2 YNFKEQ. Losses at the gene ends were 3 bases for V and 3 bases for J; bases not matched to a gene: 7. The CDR3 consists of 15 residues. CDR3 loop: CASSQPGTSDYEQYF. CDR3 in DNA: TGTGCCAGCAGCCAGCCCGGGACTAGTGACTACGAGCAGTACTTC.

The chain couples TRBV7-9 to TRBJ2-3; D remains ambiguous. V was pared by 5 bases and J by 1 base, with 10 bases between. This CDR3 has 14 amino acids. CDR1 SEHNR and CDR2 FQNEAQ come from the germline V gene (reference sequence). The CDR3 DNA sequence: TGTGCCAGCAGCGCGCCTAAGGGCACAGATACGCAGTATTTT. It encodes CASSAPKGTDTQYF.

This clonotype showed up just a few times. The rearrangement uses TRBV7-9 and TRBJ2-5; D assignment may be TRBD1 or TRBD2 (6 bases each). Germline CDR1 reads SEHNR; CDR2 reads FQNEAQ (reference sequence). V was shortened by 3 bases and J by 4 bases, with 9 bases between the two germline ends. This CDR3 spans 13 amino acids. CDR3: CASSFGGGETQYF. The CDR3 bases are TGTGCCAGCAGCTTCGGAGGGGGAGAGACCCAGTACTTC.

Many counts were recorded for this clonotype. The V gene is TRBV5-1, the J gene TRBJ2-7; unclear D gene. V shed 4 bases and J shed 5 bases, with 19 bases lying between them. Germline V gene sequence: CDR1 SGHRS, CDR2 YFSETQ. This CDR3 has 15 amino acids. The CDR3 loop is CASSLWKGRLDEQYF. The CDR3 DNA sequence: TGCGCCAGCAGCCTCTGGAAGGGAAGGTTAGACGAGCAGTACTTC.

This clonotype was counted between two and nine times. The chain combines TRBV20-1 with TRBJ1-1, with D possibly TRBD1 on 5 matching bases. The CDR3 runs to 18 residues. Trimming pared 0 bases from V and 0 bases from J, leaving 20 bases between. CDR1 is DFQATT and CDR2 is SNEGSKA in the germline V gene (reference sequence). CDR3 loop: CSARDRPGTARMNTEAFF. Written as DNA, the CDR3 is TGCAGTGCTAGAGATAGACCCGGGACCGCTAGAATGAACACTGAAGCTTTCTTT.

This clonotype was seen many times. This sequence joins TRBV12-3 or TRBV12-4 and TRBJ1-1; no clear D. The CDR3 has 15 amino acids. The V end was cut by 1 base, the J end by 0 bases, with 9 bases between. The CDR3 nucleotides are TGTGCCAGCAGTTTAGTTCGGGGAGTGAACACTGAAGCTTTCTTT. Translating gives CASSLVRGVNTEAFF.

The chain links TRBV10-2 to TRBJ2-7; maybe TRBD1 (5 bases). V shed 5 bases and J shed 1 base, with 12 bases lying between them. Germline assignment: CDR1 WSHSY and CDR2 SAAADI. There are 14 residues in the CDR3. The DNA for the CDR3 is TGCGCCAGCAGTAGTATTACAGGTTCCTACGAGCAGTACTTC. Its protein product is CASSSITGSYEQYF.

This clonotype has at least ten counts. V usage is TRBV7-9 and J usage is TRBJ2-7; D gene unclear. V shed 1 base and J shed 6 bases, with 4 bases lying between them. CDR1 and CDR2 from the germline V gene are SEHNR and FQNEAQ (reference sequence). The CDR3 sequence is 11 residues long. The CDR3 here is CASSLEREQYF. The CDR3 coding sequence is TGTGCCAGCAGCTTAGAACGCGAGCAGTACTTC.

The chain couples TRBV28 to TRBJ2-3; D may correspond to TRBD1 or TRBD2 (6 bases each). CDR1 and CDR2 from the germline V gene are MDHEN and SYDVKM. The CDR3 totals 16 residues. V was cut by 0 bases and J by 2 bases, with 12 bases left in between. The CDR3, as DNA: TGTGCCAGCAGTTTATGGTCCGGGGGCTTCACAGATACGCAGTATTTT. Translation gives CASSLWSGGFTDTQYF.

In this sample, this clonotype turned up a few times. The rearrangement uses TRBV12-3 or TRBV12-4 and TRBJ2-5, with D possibly TRBD2 on 5 matching bases. The CDR3 has 14 amino acids. V lost 4 bases, J lost 1 base, and 10 bases lay in between. CDR3 sequence reads: CASSSGVRQETQYF. CDR3 DNA: TGTGCCAGCAGTTCCGGGGTTCGCCAAGAGACCCAGTACTTC.

This clonotype was counted many times. J is TRBJ2-3 and V is TRBV28; 9 bases are a match to TRBD2. The CDR3 is 16 amino acids. CDR1 and CDR2 from the germline V gene are MDHEN and SYDVKM. V shed 6 bases, J shed 5 bases, and the junction held 12 bases outside the gene matches. The CDR3 protein is CASRPPPGLAIDTQYF. As DNA, the CDR3 is TGTGCCAGCAGGCCCCCCCCGGGACTAGCAATAGATACGCAGTATTTT.

This clonotype has only a few counts. The rearrangement joins TRBV20-1 to TRBJ1-1; perhaps TRBD1 as D (6 bases). Germline assignment: CDR1 DFQATT and CDR2 SNEGSKA (reference sequence). The CDR3 has 14 amino acids. Trimming took 6 bases from V and 4 from J, leaving 18 bases between them. CDR3 nucleotide sequence: TGCAGTGCGCTCTTGGGGGGGGCAGGCACTGAAGCTTTCTTT. As protein: CSALLGGAGTEAFF.

Many counts were recorded for this clonotype. This chain joins TRBV12-3 or TRBV12-4 and TRBJ1-5; no firm D call. V was cut by 4 bases and J by 6 bases, with 7 bases left in between. The CDR3 contains 12 residues. This chain's CDR3 is CASSSHGQPQHF. CDR3 coding DNA: TGTGCCAGCAGTTCCCATGGTCAGCCCCAGCATTTT.

This clonotype has a handful of counts. This chain joins TRBV27 and TRBJ2-1, with D perhaps TRBD2 (6 bases). Germline CDR1 MNHEY, CDR2 SMNVEV (reference sequence). The CDR3 consists of 17 residues. V was shortened by 2 bases and J by 7 bases, with 21 bases between the two germline ends. CDR3 loop: CASSLGVVADPGNEQFF. CDR3 bases: TGTGCCAGCAGTTTAGGAGTGGTAGCGGATCCCGGTAATGAGCAGTTCTTC.